Listed here are 4 T cell receptor beta chains from one sample, sequenced in a study of blood T cell repertoires in COVID-19. Sequencing used immunoSEQ multiplex PCR; TCRdb keeps in-frame clones, though not all of them. Of about 88,000 clones in the sample, about nine tenths were seen once. Sequencing input: peripheral blood. The receptor source for this set is a male donor with acute or convalescent COVID-19.

This clone was seen a single time. The genes are TRBV6-4 and TRBJ2-1; a possible D gene is TRBD2 (7 bases). There are 14 residues in the CDR3. V was shortened by 6 bases and J by 9 bases, with 18 bases between the two germline ends. The germline CDR1 and CDR2 sequences are MRHNA and SNTAGT. In DNA form, the CDR3 reads TGTGCCAGCAGGACCCAGTTGGGGGGGGCTGAGCAGTTCTTC. Translation gives CASRTQLGGAEQFF.

This clone turned up a few times. This chain uses TRBV7-2 with TRBJ2-3; maybe TRBD2 (7 bases). The CDR3 sequence is 15 residues long. The germline V and J ends were trimmed by 7 bases and 5 bases, with 19 bases remaining between them. Per germline, CDR1 SGHTA and CDR2 FQGNSA. CDR3 bases: TGTGCCAGCACCCCGAGTGGGGGGGGCGAAGATACGCAGTATTTT. Its protein is CASTPSGGGEDTQYF.

On this clone itself: The sample has other DNA sequences that encode this CDR3 too. The chain employs TRBV19 and TRBJ1-5; possibly TRBD1 for D (5 bases). Trimming removed 5 bases at V and 3 bases at J, with 14 bases between. CDR1 LNHDA and CDR2 SQIVND come from the germline V gene (reference sequence). The CDR3 consists of 15 residues. This CDR3 is CASSSRQGNNQPQHF. CDR3 DNA sequence: TGTGCCAGTAGTTCTCGGCAGGGTAACAATCAGCCCCAGCATTTT.

The chain is built from TRBV6-1 and TRBJ1-2, with D perhaps TRBD1 (5 bases). This CDR3 contains 15 residues. The germline CDR1 and CDR2 sequences are MNHNS and SASEGT. Deletions cut 1 base from V and 5 bases from J, with 14 bases between. This CDR3 is CASSEGARGGYGYTF. The CDR3 nucleotides read TGTGCCAGCAGTGAAGGAGCAAGGGGAGGTTATGGCTACACCTTC.